This T cell receptor (beta chain) came from a study of identical twins' blood T cells. To note about this clonotype: Its antigen is currently unknown. The junction does not match germline at one end; this may be a read error.

Whole-study findings and limits: Each donor's most abundant TCRbeta clonotypes shared more CDR3 sequences with her twin than unrelated donors. Twin similarity might stem from environmental factors, not only genetics.

This CDR3 spans 14 amino acids. The germline V gene encodes CDR1 MDHEN and CDR2 SYDVKM. TCRdb processed the 5' RACE reads anew with MiXCR; each CDR3 protein has one entry. This sample carries about 370,000 distinct CDR3 sequences, over 25% of them seen once, and the ten largest clones take more than 5.5%. Likely shared infections and vaccines: all three twin pairs were reared together. The sequence derives from a woman aged 18-49 years in good health. Specimen: PBMCs. The chain joins TRBV28 to TRBJ1-4, with unresolved D. CDR3 loop: CAGSLQILNEKLFF. The CDR3, as DNA: TGTGCCGGCAGTCTTCAGATACTAAATGAAAAACTGTTTTTT.